This passage covers 30 T cell receptor beta chains from one sample sequenced in a study of blood T cell repertoires in COVID-19. Profiled with immunoSEQ multiplex PCR; TCRdb holds only in-frame clones, not every one. The table lists 180,000 or so clones, nearly 90% of them singletons. Material for sequencing was peripheral blood. The receptors here all came from a man between 50 and 59 years old with acute or convalescent COVID-19.

The chain carries TRBV7-9 and TRBJ2-5, with no clear D. Looked up from germline, CDR1 is SEHNR and CDR2 is FQNEAQ (reference sequence). V lost 4 bases, J lost 5 bases, and 5 bases lay in between. There are 11 residues in the CDR3. The CDR3 DNA reads TGTGCCAGCAGCTCCGCGGAGACCCAGTACTTC. Its translation: CASSSAETQYF.

The chain has TRBV7-3 and TRBJ2-1; a weak D match, TRBD2 (6 bases). Between the trimmed V and J ends, which lost 0 bases and 3 bases, there was a span of 9 bases. The CDR3 loop spans 15 amino acids. Germline values: CDR1 SGHTA, CDR2 FQGTGA. The CDR3 DNA sequence: TGTGCCAGCAGCTTAACTTCTAGCGTCTACAATGAGCAGTTCTTC. Amino acid sequence: CASSLTSSVYNEQFF.

V is TRBV5-1 and J is TRBJ2-5; 8 nucleotides match TRBD1. The trim removed 4 bases at V and 5 bases at J, leaving 10 bases unmatched. This CDR3 has 15 residues. Germline-derived CDR1 and CDR2 are SGHRS and YFSETQ. As DNA, the CDR3 is TGCGCCAGCAGCGTATCCGGGACAGGTGGGGAGACCCAGTACTTC. It is translated as CASSVSGTGGETQYF. Full variable domain (rest looked up from reference TRBV5-1 and TRBJ2-5): KAGVTQTPRYLIKTRGQQVTLSCSPISGHRSVSWYQQTPGQGLQFLFEYFSETQRNKGNFPGRFSGRQFSNSRSEMNVSTLELGDSALYLCASSVSGTGGETQYFGPGTRLLVL.

V and J are TRBV7-9 and TRBJ2-5, with TRBD2 as a possible D gene (6 bases). Germline CDR1 is SEHNR and CDR2 is FQNEAQ (reference sequence). This CDR3 spans 16 amino acids. Trimming took 5 bases from V and 5 from J, leaving 21 bases between them. CDR3 amino acids: CASSQPGRRERETQYF. Written as DNA, the CDR3 is TGTGCCAGCAGCCAACCCGGGCGCCGGGAGCGGGAGACCCAGTACTTC.

This rearrangement joins TRBV27 to TRBJ1-5; D is ambiguous. Germline V CDR1 and CDR2: MNHEY, SMNVEV (reference sequence). The CDR3 contains 13 residues. V was trimmed by 6 bases and J by 6 bases, leaving 12 bases between them. In DNA, the CDR3 is TGTGCCAGCAGAAAATGGGAGGGTCAGCCCCAGCATTTT. Translated: CASRKWEGQPQHF.

This clone was counted only a few times. Within the sample, other DNA sequences also encode this same CDR3. The chain is built from TRBV7-2 and TRBJ2-7, with D maybe TRBD1 (6 bases). Trimming took 5 bases from V and 1 from J, leaving 27 bases between them. The CDR3 is 19 amino acids. Germline lookup yields CDR1 SGHTA and CDR2 FQGNSA. As DNA, the CDR3 is TGTGCCAGCAGCCCAGGGGTACTAGGGTTGGGTGGGCCGTCCTACGAGCAGTACGTC. Protein: CASSPGVLGLGGPSYEQYV.

DNA for the CDR3: TGCGCCAGCAGCAGAACCGGGACTCTGCGGGGGACCGGCACAGATACGCAGTATTTT. This encodes CASSRTGTLRGTGTDTQYF. The V call is TRBV5-1, the J call TRBJ2-3, with 7 bases fitting TRBD2. The CDR3 loop spans 19 amino acids. The ends lost 4 bases at V and 1 base at J; junction bases unmatched: 18. Germline lookup yields CDR1 SGHRS and CDR2 YFSETQ.

The chain has TRBV11-1 and TRBJ1-1, with a possible D match to TRBD1 (5 bases). This CDR3 is built from 13 residues. V lost 5 bases to trimming and J lost 1 base, with 8 bases between them. Per germline, CDR1 SGHAT and CDR2 FQDESV (reference sequence). CDR3 sequence (DNA): TGTGCCAGCAGCCGAGGACAGAACACTGAAGCTTTCTTT. As protein: CASSRGQNTEAFF.

J is TRBJ2-4 and V is TRBV28; tentatively, D is TRBD1 (5 bases). V lost 5 bases, J lost 0 bases, and 11 bases lay in between. Germline CDR1 reads MDHEN; CDR2 reads SYDVKM. This CDR3 region has 15 residues. The CDR3: CASSTRGEAKNIQYF. CDR3 DNA sequence: TGTGCCAGCAGTACAAGGGGCGAAGCCAAAAACATTCAGTACTTC.

The chain uses TRBV18 and TRBJ2-1, with TRBD1 matching over 7 bases. The CDR3 length is 15 residues. The germline gives CDR1 KGHSH, CDR2 LQKENI. Trimming at V came to 8 bases and at J to 4 bases, leaving 11 bases not matched to a gene. The CDR3 DNA follows: TGTGCCAGCATCACCGGCACAGGGGTGTACAATGAGCAGTTCTTC. Residues: CASITGTGVYNEQFF.

This chain links TRBV9 with TRBJ2-2; TRBD2 matches at 14 bases. The junction had 6 bases not matched to a gene; V was cut back by 4 bases and J by 4 bases. The germline CDR1 and CDR2 sequences are SGDLS and YYNGEE. This CDR3 is 17 amino acids long. The CDR3 here is CASSHRTSGRLTGELFF. CDR3 nucleotide sequence: TGTGCCAGCAGCCACCGGACTAGCGGGAGGCTCACCGGGGAGCTGTTTTTT.

The chain couples TRBV27 to TRBJ2-2, with 7 bases aligning to TRBD1. With V trimmed by 4 bases and J by 0 bases, 2 bases remained unmatched. The CDR3 loop spans 15 amino acids. Germline V gene sequence: CDR1 MNHEY, CDR2 SMNVEV (reference sequence). CDR3 protein: CASSSGTANTGELFF. CDR3 bases: TGTGCCAGCAGTTCCGGGACAGCGAACACCGGGGAGCTGTTTTTT.

This rearrangement joins TRBV29-1 to TRBJ2-5, with 9 bases that match TRBD2. Germline CDR1 and CDR2: SQVTM and ANQGSEA. The CDR3 has 12 residues. The junction had 0 bases not matched to a gene; V was cut back by 4 bases and J by 3 bases. The CDR3 DNA reads TGCAGCGTTGCTAGCGGGGAAGAGACCCAGTACTTC. Translation: CSVASGEETQYF.

The chain uses TRBV5-1 and TRBJ2-3; 7 nucleotides align to TRBD2. There are 12 residues in the CDR3. After removal of 3 bases from V and 10 bases from J, the junction contained 5 bases not matched to a gene. Germline-derived CDR1 and CDR2 are SGHRS and YFSETQ. The DNA for the CDR3 is TGCGCCAGCAGCTCAGAGCGGGGCGCGCAGTATTTT. This translates into CASSSERGAQYF.

This clone appeared once. This chain links TRBV29-1 with TRBJ2-3, with a tentative D call TRBD2 (5 bases). V lost 7 bases to trimming and J lost 0 bases, with 14 bases between them. There are 14 residues in the CDR3. Germline CDR1 and CDR2: SQVTM and ANQGSEA. The CDR3: CSAIRGFSTDTQYF. CDR3 sequence (DNA): TGCAGCGCGATCCGGGGATTCAGCACAGATACGCAGTATTTT.

This sequence joins TRBV2 and TRBJ1-2; 7 positions match TRBD1. Germline CDR1 reads SNHLY; CDR2 reads FYNNEI. V lost 5 bases to trimming and J lost 7 bases; unmatched junction nucleotides: 10. The CDR3 runs 14 residues. CDR3 sequence reads: CASSRYDREAGYTF. CDR3 nucleotide sequence: TGTGCCAGCAGTAGGTACGACAGGGAAGCTGGCTACACCTTC.

This chain joins TRBV6-5 and TRBJ1-5, with 9 positions matching TRBD1. This CDR3 contains 13 residues. Losses at the gene ends were 8 bases for V and 4 bases for J; bases not matched to a gene: 3. Germline V gene lookup returns CDR1 MNHEY and CDR2 SVGAGI. The CDR3 nucleotides are TGTGCCAGCCTCGGGACAGGGAATCAGCCCCAGCATTTT. The encoded protein is CASLGTGNQPQHF.

The chain links TRBV6-6 to TRBJ1-2; 9 bases fit TRBD1. Germline V gene lookup returns CDR1 MNHNY and CDR2 SVGAGI (reference sequence). The trim removed 2 bases at V and 4 bases at J, leaving 8 bases unmatched. The CDR3 covers 16 residues. For the CDR3, the DNA is TGTGCCAGCAGTTACGGACAGGGGCCAGGTAGCTATGGCTACACCTTC. This gives the protein CASSYGQGPGSYGYTF.

The V and J genes are TRBV2 and TRBJ2-7, with D possibly matching TRBD2 (5 bases). Deletions cut 6 bases from V and 6 bases from J, with 12 bases between. The CDR3 contains 12 residues. Germline V lookup: CDR1 SNHLY, CDR2 FYNNEI. CDR3 region: CASREDSTEQYF. CDR3 nucleotide sequence: TGTGCCAGCAGAGAGGACTCAACCGAGCAGTACTTC.

The genes are TRBV3-1 (or the pseudogene TRBV3-2) and TRBJ1-5, with a tentative D call TRBD1 (5 bases). The CDR3 is 14 amino acids. CDR1 is LGHDT and CDR2 is YNNKEL in the germline V gene (reference sequence). Deletions cut 1 base from V and 6 bases from J, with 10 bases between. Here the CDR3 DNA reads TGTGCCAGCAGCCAAGGGGGCATTGGTCAGCCCCAGCATTTT. Amino acid sequence: CASSQGGIGQPQHF.

The J gene is TRBJ2-5, the V gene TRBV6-4; the D is unclear. This CDR3 comprises 13 residues. Germline V gene data show CDR1 as MRHNA and CDR2 as SNTAGT. Between the trimmed V and J ends, which lost 7 bases and 1 base, there was a span of 10 bases. The CDR3 sequence is CASTSGIQETQYF. The DNA of the CDR3 is TGTGCCAGCACTTCAGGAATCCAAGAGACCCAGTACTTC.

The chain joins TRBV28 to TRBJ2-1; weak D call: TRBD1 (5 bases). Trimming cost V 6 bases and J 5 bases, with 8 bases left between them. The CDR3 spans 12 residues. Germline-derived CDR1 and CDR2 are MDHEN and SYDVKM. The CDR3, as DNA: TGTGCCAGCAGGGGGCCAGACAATGAGCAGTTCTTC. Its translation: CASRGPDNEQFF.

This clone was recorded only once. This sequence joins TRBV5-4 and TRBJ1-1; 8 bases are shared with TRBD1. Per the germline V gene, CDR1 is SGHNT and CDR2 is YYREEE (reference sequence). J was trimmed by 1 base and V by 2 bases; bases with no gene match: 4. CDR3 length equals 15 residues. CDR3 in amino acids: CASSLPGTGNTEAFF. CDR3 DNA sequence: TGTGCCAGCAGCTTACCAGGGACAGGGAACACTGAAGCTTTCTTT.

As for this clone: One end of the junction is discordant with germline, which a read error may explain. The rearrangement uses TRBV11-2 and TRBJ2-2; 10 bases are a match to TRBD1. Germline-derived CDR1 and CDR2 are SGHAT and FQNNGV. The CDR3 is made up of 16 amino acids. CDR3 amino acids: CASSLPGQGNAGELFF. CDR3 nucleotides: TGTGCCAGCAGCTTACCGGGACAGGGGAACGCCGGGGAGCTGTTTTTT.

The rearrangement joins TRBV7-3 to TRBJ2-4; D call uncertain. Germline lookup yields CDR1 SGHTA and CDR2 FQGTGA. Trimming left V 5 bases short and J 7 bases short, with 15 bases between. The CDR3 has 14 residues. This chain's CDR3 is CASSPMAEVNIQYF. The DNA for the CDR3 is TGTGCCAGCAGCCCCATGGCGGAAGTCAACATTCAGTACTTC.

The chain joins TRBV9 to TRBJ1-1; D might be TRBD1 (5 bases). Germline assignment: CDR1 SGDLS and CDR2 YYNGEE. The CDR3 totals 14 residues. V was trimmed by 2 bases and J by 4 bases, leaving 12 bases between them. The CDR3 sequence is CASSVGGVPTEAFF. CDR3 bases: TGTGCCAGCAGCGTGGGGGGGGTTCCCACTGAAGCTTTCTTT. Looking up the rest from reference TRBV9 and TRBJ1-1 gives the full variable domain: DSGVTQTPKHLITATGQRVTLRCSPRSGDLSVYWYQQSLDQGLQFLIQYYNGEERAKGNILERFSAQQFPDLHSELNLSSLELGDSALYFCASSVGGVPTEAFFGQGTRLTVV.

This clone is a singleton in its sample. This sequence joins TRBV19 and TRBJ2-2; D is undetermined. From germline, CDR1 is LNHDA and CDR2 SQIVND (reference sequence). V dropped 0 bases and J dropped 5 bases, with 7 bases sitting between them. The CDR3 runs to 14 residues. The CDR3, as DNA: TGTGCCAGTAGTATAGATCAGACAACCGGGGAGCTGTTTTTT. Translation gives CASSIDQTTGELFF.

The chain uses TRBV30 and TRBJ1-4, with 7 bases that match TRBD1. Germline V gene sequence: CDR1 GTSNPN, CDR2 SVGIG (reference sequence). CDR3 length equals 15 residues. The ends lost 2 bases at V and 6 bases at J; junction bases unmatched: 9. CDR3 amino acids: CAWSFMTGFDEKLFF. The DNA for the CDR3 is TGTGCCTGGAGTTTTATGACAGGGTTTGATGAAAAACTGTTTTTT. Filled out from reference TRBV30 and TRBJ1-4, the complete variable domain reads SQTIHQWPATLVQPVGSPLSLECTVEGTSNPNLYWYRQAAGRGLQLLFYSVGIGQISSEVPQNLSASRPQDRQFILSSKKLLLSDSGFYLCAWSFMTGFDEKLFFGSGTQLSVL.

The chain couples TRBV6-4 to TRBJ1-6; D is uncertain. CDR3 length: 14 amino acids. V lost 6 bases, J lost 2 bases, and 8 bases lay in between. The germline gives CDR1 MRHNA, CDR2 SNTAGT. CDR3 in DNA: TGTGCCAGCAGGAGCCGTACCTATAATTCACCCCTCCACTTT. As protein: CASRSRTYNSPLHF.

The rearrangement links TRBV28 to TRBJ1-6; no firm D call. CDR3 length equals 14 residues. Germline V gives CDR1 MDHEN, CDR2 SYDVKM. Trimming left V 3 bases short and J 7 bases short, with 10 bases between. CDR3 coding DNA: TGTGCCAGCAGTTTGTTCACGGGGAATTCACCCCTCCACTTT. Residues: CASSLFTGNSPLHF.